The clone carrying this T cell receptor beta chain has a count of ten or more. As yet, its antigen is unknown. The CDR3 spans 16 residues. Trimming cost V 3 bases and J 2 bases; bases outside gene matches: 10. Germline V CDR1 and CDR2: SGHTA, FQGNSA. TCRdb re-called the reads with MiXCR, one entry per CDR3 protein. The top ten hold 8.8% of the sample, which has about 260,000 distinct CDR3 sequences, about 13% seen once. These data belong to a study of T cell repertoires in cytomegalovirus infection. For the study at large: Indications of both CMV infection and matching HLA type were provided by public TCR beta signatures.

General study results and limits: Cumulative frequency (of public TCR beta family members) identified carriers of CMV plus the relevant HLA. Across the ex vivo response, the dominant clonotypes were HLA-C-restricted CMV-specific TCR beta clonotypes.

Sequences were obtained from PBMCs. The sequence was obtained from a human donor in good health (CMV status not recorded). Some clones in this sample may be carry-over from other donors' samples. The V and J genes are TRBV7-2 and TRBJ2-7; 7 bases align to TRBD2. The CDR3 DNA follows: TGTGCCAGCAGCTTTGGGCGACTAGCTGAGGCCTACGAGCAGTACTTC. This sequence encodes CASSFGRLAEAYEQYF. The full variable domain, its missing parts supplied by reference TRBV7-2 and TRBJ2-7, is GAGVSQSPSNKVTEKGKDVELRCDPISGHTALYWYRQSLGQGLEFLIYFQGNSAPDKSGLPSDRFSAERTGGSVSTLTIQRTQQEDSAVYLCASSFGRLAEAYEQYFGPGTRLTVT.